The 28 T cell receptor beta chains below were found in one sample sequenced in a study of blood T cell repertoires in COVID-19. Profiling relied on immunoSEQ multiplex PCR, and the TCRdb table lists in-frame clones only, not all of them. The sample has 60,000 to 75,000 clones; approximately 87% are singletons. The sample was peripheral blood. Source of these receptors: a man between 60 and 70 years old with acute or convalescent COVID-19.

This chain links TRBV24-1 with TRBJ1-2; D perhaps matches TRBD1 (5 bases). This CDR3 has 13 amino acids. Germline lookup yields CDR1 KGHDR and CDR2 SFDVKD. The V and J ends lost 4 bases and 5 bases respectively, with 10 bases between them. CDR3 region: CATSDPTVYGYTF. The CDR3 coding sequence is TGTGCCACCAGTGACCCGACAGTATATGGCTACACCTTC.

This clone was observed once. The CDR3 is CASSEGGELYEQYF. CDR3 coding DNA: TGTGCCAGCAGTGAAGGGGGAGAGCTCTACGAGCAGTACTTC. V usage is TRBV6-1 and J usage is TRBJ2-7; a weak D match, TRBD2 (5 bases). Germline loops: CDR1 MNHNS, CDR2 SASEGT. The CDR3 length is 14 residues. V lost 1 base and J 3 bases, leaving 10 bases between the germline ends.

The rearrangement joins TRBV10-3 to TRBJ2-3; D possibly corresponds to TRBD2 (5 bases). CDR1 is ENHRY and CDR2 is SYGVKD in the germline V gene. This CDR3 comprises 14 residues. Trimming removed 10 bases at V and 2 bases at J, with 16 bases between. The CDR3 reads CASPDWWNTDTQYF. The DNA for the CDR3 is TGTGCCAGCCCGGACTGGTGGAACACAGATACGCAGTATTTT.

The chain employs TRBV19 and TRBJ1-5; D uncertain. Trimming removed 6 bases at V and 11 bases at J, with 11 bases between. Germline V gene data show CDR1 as LNHDA and CDR2 as SQIVND (reference sequence). The CDR3 covers 11 residues. In nucleotides, the CDR3 is TGTGCCAGTAGAGACCCGGGTTCCCAGCATTTT. It specifies CASRDPGSQHF.

This chain joins TRBV24-1 and TRBJ2-3; 7 bases line up with TRBD2. Germline assignment: CDR1 KGHDR and CDR2 SFDVKD. This CDR3 is built from 14 residues. Germline trimming cut 9 bases from V and 2 bases from J; bases unmatched to any gene: 7. The CDR3 sequence is CATSPGGNTDTQYF. Written as DNA, the CDR3 is TGTGCCACCTCCCCGGGGGGTAACACAGATACGCAGTATTTT.

About this clone itself: The limits of the CDR3 on the DNA are not certain, so only TCRdb's listed CDR3 is given. The chain employs TRBV12-5 and TRBJ1-5; the table assigns TRBD1, which was not confirmed against the DNA. CDR1 LGHNT and CDR2 FRNRAP come from the germline V gene. Ends included, the CDR3 has 17 residues. The CDR3 here is CASGFGPGGTSNQPQHF.

This chain connects TRBV12-3 or TRBV12-4 to TRBJ2-7; D is unclear. The CDR3 has 12 residues. Trimming removed 2 bases from V and 3 bases from J, with 5 bases in between. In DNA form, the CDR3 reads TGTGCCAGCAGTTTAACGGGCTACGAGCAGTACTTC. It specifies CASSLTGYEQYF.

The chain joins TRBV6-5 to TRBJ2-5; D possibly corresponds to TRBD1 (7 bases). The CDR3 has 14 residues. Germline V CDR1 and CDR2: MNHEY, SVGAGI. Trimming left V 6 bases short and J 0 bases short, with 11 bases between. CDR3 loop: CASRGGQNQETQYF. CDR3 bases: TGTGCCAGCAGGGGGGGACAGAACCAAGAGACCCAGTACTTC.

The genes are TRBV5-4 and TRBJ2-7; a weak D match, TRBD1 (6 bases). The CDR3 spans 15 residues. Germline V gene sequence: CDR1 SGHNT, CDR2 YYREEE (reference sequence). V shed 0 bases and J shed 2 bases, with 12 bases lying between them. Here the CDR3 reads CASSLDGGPTYEQYF. In nucleotides, the CDR3 is TGTGCCAGCAGCTTGGATGGGGGCCCTACCTACGAGCAGTACTTC.

The chain joins TRBV6-5 to TRBJ1-2, with 7 bases aligning to TRBD1. Germline assignment: CDR1 MNHEY and CDR2 SVGAGI. The V segment lost 5 bases and the J segment 4 bases; nucleotides outside the gene matches: 10. CDR3 size: 15 residues. The CDR3 bases are TGTGCCAGCAGTACCAGCTCACAGGGGCGCTATGGCTACACCTTC. Translated: CASSTSSQGRYGYTF.

The genes are TRBV10-1 and TRBJ2-5; possible D gene TRBD2, 5 bases. Germline values: CDR1 WNHNN, CDR2 SYGVQD (reference sequence). This CDR3 comprises 13 residues. Trimming cost V 2 bases and J 7 bases, with 11 bases left between them. CDR3 in DNA: TGCGCCAGCAGTGAGAGCCTCCGGGGGACCCAGTACTTC. Protein: CASSESLRGTQYF.

The chain joins TRBV11-2 to TRBJ1-2, with TRBD1 as a possible D gene (6 bases). The V gene's germline CDR1 is SGHAT and CDR2 FQNNGV. V was cut by 3 bases and J by 0 bases, with 14 bases left in between. This CDR3 contains 16 residues. CDR3 nucleotides: TGTGCCAGCAGCTTCCGCCGACAGGTAACTAACTATGGCTACACCTTC. Its protein is CASSFRRQVTNYGYTF.

The V gene is TRBV5-5, the J gene TRBJ1-1, with D unresolved. The CDR3 has 13 residues. V was pared by 7 bases and J by 4 bases, with 14 bases between. From germline, CDR1 is SGHKS and CDR2 YYEKEE (reference sequence). The CDR3 nucleotides are TGTGCCAGCCAATCGGCGGGGTCCACTGAAGCTTTCTTT. Translated: CASQSAGSTEAFF.

The DNA for the CDR3 is TGTGCCGTAACAGGGGTTGGTAGCAATCAGCCCCAGCATTTT. It translates to CAVTGVGSNQPQHF. The V gene is TRBV6-9, the J gene TRBJ1-5; 7 bases fit TRBD1. This CDR3 is built from 14 residues. Germline CDR1 reads MNHGY; CDR2 reads SVAAGI. Trimming at V came to 11 bases and at J to 0 bases, leaving 7 bases not matched to a gene.

The chain has TRBV5-1 and TRBJ2-3; 13 bases line up with TRBD2. The CDR3 loop spans 15 amino acids. V was pared by 4 bases and J by 6 bases, with 5 bases of the junction left unmatched. CDR1 is SGHRS, CDR2 YFSETQ, per germline. CDR3 DNA sequence: TGCGCCAGCAGCCCGGGACTAGCGGGGAAGGATACGCAGTATTTT. This encodes CASSPGLAGKDTQYF. Full variable domain (outside the CDR3, taken from reference TRBV5-1 and TRBJ2-3): KAGVTQTPRYLIKTRGQQVTLSCSPISGHRSVSWYQQTPGQGLQFLFEYFSETQRNKGNFPGRFSGRQFSNSRSEMNVSTLELGDSALYLCASSPGLAGKDTQYFGPGTRLTVL.

J is TRBJ2-7 and V is TRBV19; D is possibly TRBD1 (6 bases). The ends were cut back, 6 bases at V and 0 bases at J, with 15 bases in the middle. Germline assignment: CDR1 LNHDA and CDR2 SQIVND (reference sequence). The CDR3 has 15 amino acids. CDR3 amino acids: CASSLLRGHSYEQYF. Here the CDR3 DNA reads TGTGCCAGTAGCCTCTTGAGGGGACACTCCTACGAGCAGTACTTC.

The chain employs TRBV28 and TRBJ1-1, with D perhaps matching TRBD1 (6 bases). CDR1 and CDR2 from the germline V gene are MDHEN and SYDVKM. This CDR3 is 16 amino acids long. The V gene lost 3 bases and the J gene lost 0 bases, with 14 bases spanning the gap. CDR3 residues: CASSFQIGTLNTEAFF. The CDR3, as DNA: TGTGCCAGCAGTTTCCAAATCGGGACACTGAACACTGAAGCTTTCTTT.

This clone appeared once. The chain joins TRBV7-2 to TRBJ1-2; D is ambiguous. CDR3 length: 13 amino acids. Between the trimmed V and J ends, which lost 1 base and 5 bases, there was a span of 8 bases. Germline-derived CDR1 and CDR2 are SGHTA and FQGNSA. The CDR3 protein is CASSLVGDYGYTF. The CDR3 DNA reads as TGTGCCAGCAGCTTAGTCGGGGATTATGGCTACACCTTC.

The rearrangement links TRBV6-2 or TRBV6-3 to TRBJ2-2; 8 nucleotides align to TRBD1. Germline loops: CDR1 MNHEY, CDR2 SVGEGT. The CDR3 runs 17 residues. Germline trimming cut 0 bases from V and 2 bases from J; bases unmatched to any gene: 5. The DNA for the CDR3 is TGTGCCAGCAGTTACTCTGCAGGGGGCAGAAACACCGGGGAGCTGTTTTTT. As protein: CASSYSAGGRNTGELFF.

This chain connects TRBV2 to TRBJ1-1; D uncertain. The germline CDR1 and CDR2 sequences are SNHLY and FYNNEI. This CDR3 has 14 residues. V gave up 3 bases and J gave up 4 bases, with 12 bases separating them. DNA for the CDR3: TGTGCCAGCAGTGACAGATCAGGCAGCACTGAAGCTTTCTTT. It translates to CASSDRSGSTEAFF.

The rearrangement links TRBV24-1 to TRBJ2-1; 10 nucleotides align to TRBD2. Unmatched junction bases numbered 7, after V lost 2 bases and J lost 4 bases. The CDR3 length is 17 residues. Germline V gene data show CDR1 as KGHDR and CDR2 as SFDVKD. The CDR3 loop is CATSDSTSGTEYNEQFF. CDR3 DNA sequence: TGTGCCACCAGTGATTCCACTAGCGGGACAGAATACAATGAGCAGTTCTTC.

The chain employs TRBV4-2 and TRBJ2-7, with D perhaps TRBD2 (7 bases). V was shortened by 1 base and J by 1 base, with 14 bases between the two germline ends. The CDR3 is made up of 16 amino acids. Germline V gene data show CDR1 as LGHNA and CDR2 as YNFKEQ. CDR3 sequence (DNA): TGTGCCAGCAGCCAAGCTCGGGGGGCCGGATCCTACGAGCAGTACTTC. This codes for CASSQARGAGSYEQYF.

The chain recombines TRBV13 with TRBJ1-4; D is undetermined. The germline V gene encodes CDR1 PRHDT and CDR2 FYEKMQ (reference sequence). The CDR3 has 12 amino acids. V was shortened by 5 bases and J by 6 bases, with 7 bases between the two germline ends. DNA for the CDR3: TGTGCCAGCAGCCTCGGGGATGAAAAACTGTTTTTT. The encoded protein is CASSLGDEKLFF.

The chain employs TRBV7-8 and TRBJ1-6; possible D gene TRBD1, 6 bases. Germline-derived CDR1 and CDR2 are SGHVS and FQNEAQ. CDR3 length: 14 amino acids. V lost 2 bases, J lost 14 bases, and 16 bases lay in between. CDR3 coding DNA: TGTGCCAGCAGCTTAAACAGGGAAGAATTCACCCTCCACTTT. This gives the protein CASSLNREEFTLHF.

The chain employs TRBV9 and TRBJ1-6; unclear D gene. Trimming left V 0 bases short and J 10 bases short, with 14 bases between. Per the germline V gene, CDR1 is SGDLS and CDR2 is YYNGEE. The CDR3 covers 15 residues. The CDR3 sequence is CASSVALGGESPLHF. The CDR3 coding sequence is TGTGCCAGCAGCGTAGCTCTGGGAGGAGAGTCACCCCTCCACTTT.

This sequence joins TRBV3-1 (or the pseudogene TRBV3-2) and TRBJ1-2; D possibly corresponds to TRBD1 (5 bases). Germline V CDR1 and CDR2: LGHDT, YNNKEL (reference sequence). V lost 1 base and J 3 bases, leaving 12 bases between the germline ends. This CDR3 is 15 amino acids long. The CDR3 sequence: CASSQGGQDDYGYTF. As DNA, the CDR3 is TGTGCCAGCAGCCAAGGGGGCCAGGACGACTATGGCTACACCTTC.

The CDR3 region is CASSLARDQPQHF. The CDR3 nucleotides read TGTGCCAGCAGTTTAGCGCGGGATCAGCCCCAGCATTTT. The chain employs TRBV12-3 or TRBV12-4 and TRBJ1-5, with no clear D. Trimming stripped 0 bases from V and 5 bases from J, with 5 bases between. This CDR3 contains 13 residues.

The rearrangement uses TRBV6-2 or TRBV6-3 and TRBJ1-5; 8 bases map to TRBD1. Trimming cost V 5 bases and J 7 bases; bases outside gene matches: 10. The germline gives CDR1 MNHEY, CDR2 SVGEGT. CDR3 length: 15 residues. Here the CDR3 DNA reads TGTGCCAGCAGTCCGAGGACAGGGTTGCCCCAGCCCCAGCATTTT. It translates to CASSPRTGLPQPQHF.